One and the same sample provided the 16 T cell receptor beta chains below, sequenced in a study of T cells in Graves' hyperthyroidism and ophthalmopathy. TCR beta CDR3 regions were amplified from RNA transcripts. The HTBI set primed first-round TCR CDR3 RT-PCR. TCRdb analysed the multiplex PCR reads with MiXCR anew, one entry per CDR3 protein. This repertoire shows around 540,000 distinct CDR3 sequences, about 15% found once; its top ten account for about 29%. Input material: blood. The receptors come from a woman aged 25 to 39 with Graves' ophthalmopathy.

The chain links TRBV20-1 to TRBJ2-1, with D tentatively TRBD1 or TRBD2 (6 bases each). Germline-derived CDR1 and CDR2 are DFQATT and SNEGSKA (reference sequence). CDR3 size: 14 residues. V was shortened by 1 base and J by 8 bases, with 15 bases between the two germline ends. The CDR3 nucleotides read TGCAGTGCTAGAGTACGGGGGCGTTACGATGAGCAGTTCTTC. This codes for CSARVRGRYDEQFF.

This clonotype was seen repeatedly, ten times or more. CDR3 sequence: CASSSTGQSDTQYF. In DNA, the CDR3 is TGTGCCAGCAGCTCCACCGGACAGTCAGATACGCAGTATTTT. V usage is TRBV7-3 and J usage is TRBJ2-3; D possibly corresponds to TRBD1 (6 bases). CDR3 size: 14 residues. Trimming pared 4 bases from V and 4 bases from J, leaving 12 bases between. Germline CDR1 reads SGHTA; CDR2 reads FQGTGA.

This clonotype turned up a few times. V gene TRBV4-3 combines with J gene TRBJ2-1, with D possibly matching TRBD1 (5 bases). The germline V gene has CDR1 LGHNA and CDR2 YSLEER. V was cut by 0 bases and J by 7 bases, with 22 bases left in between. The CDR3 loop spans 18 amino acids. Here the CDR3 reads CASSQEIIGVLGDNEQFF. The CDR3 region has the DNA TGCGCCAGCAGCCAAGAAATAATAGGAGTCTTAGGGGATAATGAGCAGTTCTTC.

The J gene is TRBJ2-2, the V gene TRBV24-1; perhaps TRBD2 as D (5 bases). The germline V and J ends were trimmed by 0 bases and 4 bases, with 11 bases remaining between them. The CDR3 runs 16 residues. The V gene's germline CDR1 is KGHDR and CDR2 SFDVKD. In nucleotides, the CDR3 is TGTGCCACCAGTGATTTGCATTCAGGAGGCACCGGGGAGCTGTTTTTT. The encoded protein is CATSDLHSGGTGELFF.

Of note for this clonotype: A much larger clone lies a single base off, so this may be a read error. The chain has TRBV3-1 and TRBJ2-7; D ambiguous. CDR1 and CDR2 from the germline V gene are LGHDT and YNNKEL (reference sequence). This CDR3 is 12 amino acids long. The CDR3 nucleotides read TGTGTCAGCAGCCAAGTGAACAACGAGCAGTACTTC. It yields the protein CVSSQVNNEQYF.

This clonotype came up a few times. The CDR3 bases are TGTGCCAGCAACTCGGGACTAGCGGGGGCCCTTCTCACAGATACGCAGTATTTT. Its translation: CASNSGLAGALLTDTQYF. The chain combines TRBV7-2 with TRBJ2-3; 14 bases agree with TRBD2. V shed 7 bases, J shed 2 bases, and the junction held 11 bases outside the gene matches. Germline CDR1 and CDR2: SGHTA and FQGNSA. The CDR3 extends over 18 amino acids.

The chain has TRBV25-1 and TRBJ2-2, with D perhaps TRBD2 (6 bases). Per the germline V gene, CDR1 is MGHDK and CDR2 is SYGVNS. V was cut by 7 bases and J by 5 bases, with 8 bases left in between. The CDR3 sequence is 12 residues long. The CDR3 sequence is CASTGGTGELFF. CDR3 bases: TGTGCCAGCACTGGGGGGACCGGGGAGCTGTTTTTT.

V and J are TRBV24-1 and TRBJ2-7; D may be TRBD1 (6 bases). This CDR3 comprises 13 residues. V lost 9 bases, J lost 0 bases, and 11 bases lay in between. Germline assignment: CDR1 KGHDR and CDR2 SFDVKD. The CDR3 DNA sequence: TGTGCCACCTCGGACAGCAGCTCCTACGAGCAGTACTTC. Translating gives CATSDSSSYEQYF.

This clonotype was detected many times. The chain employs TRBV7-9 and TRBJ2-5; D possibly uses TRBD1 or TRBD2 (5 bases each). The V end lost 2 bases, the J end lost 4 bases, and 23 bases lay between the germline ends. The CDR3 is made up of 18 amino acids. CDR1 is SEHNR and CDR2 is FQNEAQ in the germline V gene (reference sequence). As DNA, the CDR3 is TGTGCCAGCAGCTTATGGGACCAAAACATGCTGGGCCGAGAGACCCAGTACTTC. It yields the protein CASSLWDQNMLGRETQYF.

This clonotype occurred many times. The V call is TRBV30, the J call TRBJ2-1; D not resolved. The V gene lost 0 bases and the J gene lost 5 bases, with 2 bases spanning the gap. Germline V gene data show CDR1 as GTSNPN and CDR2 as SVGIG (reference sequence). The CDR3 sequence is 11 residues long. The DNA for the CDR3 is TGTGCCTGGAGTGTCAACAATGAGCAGTTCTTC. Its translation: CAWSVNNEQFF.

Many counts were recorded for this clonotype. V usage is TRBV2 and J usage is TRBJ1-5; D gene unclear. The CDR3 runs 16 residues. CDR1 SNHLY and CDR2 FYNNEI come from the germline V gene. Trimming took 3 bases from V and 0 from J, leaving 12 bases between them. DNA of the CDR3: TGTGCCAGCAGTGATGGAACGGCTTATAGCAATCAGCCCCAGCATTTT. Translating gives CASSDGTAYSNQPQHF.

At least ten counts were recorded for this clonotype. The chain links TRBV11-2 to TRBJ2-7; either TRBD1 or TRBD2 may fit D (5 bases each). V was pared by 0 bases and J by 12 bases, with 15 bases between. CDR1 and CDR2 (germline): SGHAT, FQNNGV. The CDR3 has 13 residues. The CDR3 is CASSLEWGPPRYF. CDR3 DNA: TGTGCCAGCAGCTTAGAGTGGGGACCACCGCGGTACTTC.

This clonotype showed up many times. The rearrangement links TRBV28 to TRBJ2-1; tentatively, D is TRBD2 (5 bases). The germline V gene has CDR1 MDHEN and CDR2 SYDVKM. V lost 6 bases and J 4 bases, leaving 16 bases between the germline ends. This CDR3 region has 15 residues. DNA for the CDR3: TGTGCCAGCAGCCCCGGCGGGTTCGCTTACAATGAGCAGTTCTTC. This translates into CASSPGGFAYNEQFF.

This clonotype was seen repeatedly, ten times or more. The gene calls are TRBV20-1 and TRBJ2-1, with 12 bases matching TRBD2. Unmatched junction bases numbered 12, after V lost 5 bases and J lost 10 bases. The CDR3 contains 15 residues. Germline V gives CDR1 DFQATT, CDR2 SNEGSKA (reference sequence). In DNA form, the CDR3 reads TGCAGTGCTCCTCGACTAGCGGGAGACCAGTCAGAGCAGTTCTTC. It is translated as CSAPRLAGDQSEQFF.

This clonotype was seen only a few times. The chain links TRBV27 to TRBJ1-2, with D perhaps matching TRBD1 (6 bases). The CDR3 covers 13 residues. V lost 6 bases and J 3 bases, leaving 11 bases between the germline ends. Germline V CDR1 and CDR2: MNHEY, SMNVEV (reference sequence). The CDR3 is CASRGQTHYGYTF. The CDR3 nucleotides read TGTGCCAGCAGAGGACAGACCCACTATGGCTACACCTTC.

Many counts were recorded for this clonotype. The V gene is TRBV7-6, the J gene TRBJ2-7; D not certain. Trimming shortened V by 1 base and J by 7 bases, and 11 bases separated the two germline ends. Germline lookup yields CDR1 SGHVS and CDR2 FNYEAQ. The CDR3 has 13 amino acids. The CDR3 sequence: CASSLEFQVEQYF. The CDR3 DNA sequence: TGTGCCAGCAGCTTAGAGTTCCAGGTGGAGCAGTACTTC.